These T cell receptor beta chains were read from a single sample in a study of CD8 T cells in Susac syndrome. One entry per CDR3 protein results from TCRdb running MiXCR on the immunoSEQ multiplex PCR reads. The sample lists roughly 200,000 distinct CDR3 sequences; 94% were seen once. Material for sequencing was CD4+ T cells from PBMCs. The receptor source for this set is a human donor with Susac syndrome. Both conserved end residues are part of each CDR3. D genes are given only for firm matches. Not all rows give a size; the values are once, few, many and, for expanded clones, a class.

size	length	V	D	J	DNA	CDR3
NA	14	TRBV7-2	NA	TRBJ1-2	TGTGCCAGCAGCTTAGCGCCACAGATCTATGGCTACACCTTC	CASSLAPQIYGYTF
NA	16	TRBV14	TRBD1	TRBJ2-3	TGTGCCAGCAGCCCGCCTGTGCCCGGGACAGGGAATCCGCAGTATTTT	CASSPPVPGTGNPQYF
NA	13	TRBV15	NA	TRBJ1-2	TGTGCCACCAGCAGAGACGGGGGACGAGGCTACACCTTC	CATSRDGGRGYTF
NA	16	TRBV11-2	NA	TRBJ1-6	TGTGCCAGCAGCCCCCTGGGCAGGGCCTTCAATTCACCCCTCCACTTT	CASSPLGRAFNSPLHF
NA	16	TRBV4-2	TRBD1	TRBJ1-2	TGTGCCAGCAGCCTCCTTCTAGGGACAGGAGAGAATGGCTACACCTTC	CASSLLLGTGENGYTF
NA	14	TRBV3-1	TRBD1	TRBJ1-2	TGTGCCAGCAGCCCGAGGGACAGGGGAGGTGGCTACACCTTC	CASSPRDRGGGYTF
NA	15	TRBV15	NA	TRBJ1-2	TGTGCCACCAGCCCTCGAGGGGCAGACCTCTATGGCTACACCTTC	CATSPRGADLYGYTF
NA	11	TRBV20-1	NA	TRBJ1-1	TGCAGTGCCCCTTTAGACACCGCAAGCTTCTTT	CSAPLDTASFF
NA	14	TRBV29-1	TRBD1	TRBJ1-4	TGCAGCGTTCGCCGACAGGGACTAAACGAAAAACTGTTTTTT	CSVRRQGLNEKLFF
NA	12	TRBV29-1	NA	TRBJ1-4	TGCAGCGTTTTGGCAACTAATGAAAAACTGTTTTTT	CSVLATNEKLFF
NA	14	TRBV2	NA	TRBJ1-1	TGTGCCACCCGCCCATCAGGGATGAACACTGAAGCTTTCTTT	CATRPSGMNTEAFF
NA	15	TRBV19	TRBD1	TRBJ2-5	TGTGCCAGTAGTACCCGGGCGACAGGGCGGGAGACCCAGTACTTC	CASSTRATGRETQYF
NA	13	TRBV2	NA	TRBJ2-7	TGTGCCAGCAGAGAGGGGGGATCCTACGAGCAGTACTTC	CASREGGSYEQYF
NA	15	TRBV12-3/TRBV12-4	TRBD1	TRBJ1-1	TGTGCCAGCAGACCTCGGACAGGGACGAACACTGAAGCTTTCTTT	CASRPRTGTNTEAFF
NA	12	TRBV12-3/TRBV12-4	NA	TRBJ1-1	TGTGCCAGCAGTTCATCCGGGGCAACTGCTTTCTTT	CASSSSGATAFF
NA	16	TRBV3-1	TRBD2	TRBJ2-3	TGTGCCAGCAGCCTCGAGGAATACGGGGGGGCAGATACGCAGTATTTT	CASSLEEYGGADTQYF
NA	12	TRBV29-1	TRBD1	TRBJ2-7	TGCAGCGTTGAACAGGGGGCGGCCGAGCAGTACTTC	CSVEQGAAEQYF
NA	18	TRBV20-1	TRBD1	TRBJ2-4	TGCAGTGCTAGAGATCATGGGACAGGGGGCGGGAGCAAAAACATTCAGTACTTC	CSARDHGTGGGSKNIQYF
NA	12	TRBV29-1	TRBD1	TRBJ1-2	TGCGGGACAGGGGGACAGGACTATGGCTACACCTTC	CGTGGQDYGYTF
NA	15	TRBV3-1	TRBD2	TRBJ2-1	TGTGCCAGCAGCCAAGTGGGACGGGGGGACAATGAGCAGTTCTTC	CASSQVGRGDNEQFF
once	13	TRBV30	TRBD1	TRBJ1-1	TGTGCCTGGGGACAGGGGGCATACACTGAAGCTTTCTTT	CAWGQGAYTEAFF
NA	12	TRBV20-1	NA	TRBJ2-1	TGCAGTGCCGTGGAGGGTTACAGTGAGCAGTTCTTC	CSAVEGYSEQFF
NA	14	TRBV10-3	NA	TRBJ2-1	TGTGCCATCAGTGAGTTTGCCTCGGGGAATGAGCAGTTCTTC	CAISEFASGNEQFF
once	15	TRBV20-1	TRBD1	TRBJ1-1	TGCAGTGCGAAGACAGGGCCCCCAGAAGACACTGAAGCTTTCTTT	CSAKTGPPEDTEAFF
NA	16	TRBV9	NA	TRBJ2-5	TGTGCCAGCAGCCGCGGGGTAGTGACTACCCAAGAGACCCAGTACTTC	CASSRGVVTTQETQYF
NA	12	TRBV20-1	NA	TRBJ2-7	TGCAGTGCTAGAGCACAGGGATACGAGCAGTACTTC	CSARAQGYEQYF
NA	14	TRBV20-1	NA	TRBJ1-1	TGCAGTGCTAGAGAAGGGGAGGGTTTTGCTGAAGCTTTCTTT	CSAREGEGFAEAFF
NA	15	TRBV3-1	NA	TRBJ1-1	TGTGCCAGCAGCCAAGGAGTTTTGAGGGCCACTGAAGCTTTCTTT	CASSQGVLRATEAFF
NA	15	TRBV20-1	NA	TRBJ2-3	TGCAGTGCCCACGACATCGAGCAAGAATTTGATACGCAGTATTTT	CSAHDIEQEFDTQYF
once	12	TRBV10-3	NA	TRBJ2-2	TGTGCCATCAGGGGAAACACCGGGGAGCTGTTTTTT	CAIRGNTGELFF
NA	18	TRBV6-5	NA	TRBJ2-2	TGTGCCAGCAGTTACAAAATAGGGGCAGGGTCGGCCACCGGGGAGCTGTTTTTT	CASSYKIGAGSATGELFF
NA	14	TRBV2	TRBD2	TRBJ2-7	TGTGCCAGCCGCTACCGGACTAGCACCTACGAGCAGTACTTC	CASRYRTSTYEQYF
NA	13	TRBV25-1	NA	TRBJ2-7	TGTGCCAGCGACCATGGCACTGGTTACGAGCAGTACTTC	CASDHGTGYEQYF
NA	14	TRBV11-2	NA	TRBJ2-3	TGTGCCAGCAGTCGCGGACCAACCCCGGATACGCAGTATTTT	CASSRGPTPDTQYF
NA	12	TRBV29-1	NA	TRBJ2-7	TGCAGCGTAGACGGGCCGGGAAGGGAGCAGTACTTC	CSVDGPGREQYF
NA	14	TRBV18	NA	TRBJ2-7	TGTGCCAGCTCCCCAATGGGACTCGCCTACGAGCAGTACTTC	CASSPMGLAYEQYF
NA	15	TRBV4-3	TRBD1	TRBJ1-2	TGCGCCAGCAGCCTAGGCGGACAGGGGAGCTATGGCTACACCTTC	CASSLGGQGSYGYTF
NA	14	TRBV20-1	TRBD1	TRBJ2-7	TGCAGTGCTAAAAGACAGGGGCCATCCTACGAGCAGTACTTC	CSAKRQGPSYEQYF
NA	15	TRBV5-1	TRBD2	TRBJ2-7	TGCGCCAGCAGCGCCACCGGACTAGCGGGATACGAGCAGTACTTC	CASSATGLAGYEQYF